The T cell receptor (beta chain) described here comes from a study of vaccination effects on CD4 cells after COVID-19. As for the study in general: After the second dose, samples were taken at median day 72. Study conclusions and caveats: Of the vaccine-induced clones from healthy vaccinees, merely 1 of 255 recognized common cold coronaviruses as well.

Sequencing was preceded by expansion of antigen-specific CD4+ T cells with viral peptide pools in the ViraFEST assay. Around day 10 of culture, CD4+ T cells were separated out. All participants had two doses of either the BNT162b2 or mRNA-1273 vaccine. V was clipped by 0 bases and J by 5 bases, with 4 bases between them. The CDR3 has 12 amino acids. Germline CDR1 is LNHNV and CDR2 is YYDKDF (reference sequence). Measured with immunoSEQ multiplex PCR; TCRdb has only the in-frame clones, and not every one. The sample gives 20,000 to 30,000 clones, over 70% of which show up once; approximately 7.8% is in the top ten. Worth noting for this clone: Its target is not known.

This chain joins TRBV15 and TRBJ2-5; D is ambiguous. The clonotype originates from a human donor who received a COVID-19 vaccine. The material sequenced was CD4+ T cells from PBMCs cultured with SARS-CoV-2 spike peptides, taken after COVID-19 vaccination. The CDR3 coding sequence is TGTGCCACCAGCAGAGATGTCGAGACCCAGTACTTC. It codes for CATSRDVETQYF.